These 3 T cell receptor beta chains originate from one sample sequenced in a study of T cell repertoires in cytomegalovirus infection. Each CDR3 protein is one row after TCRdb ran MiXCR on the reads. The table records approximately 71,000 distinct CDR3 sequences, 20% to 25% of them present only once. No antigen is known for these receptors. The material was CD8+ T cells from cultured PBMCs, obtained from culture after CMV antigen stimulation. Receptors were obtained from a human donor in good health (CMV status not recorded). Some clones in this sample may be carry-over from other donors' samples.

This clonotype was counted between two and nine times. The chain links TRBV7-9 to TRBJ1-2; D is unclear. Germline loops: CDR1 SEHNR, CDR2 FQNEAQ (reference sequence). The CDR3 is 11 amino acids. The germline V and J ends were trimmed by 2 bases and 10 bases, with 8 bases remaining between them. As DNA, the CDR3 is TGTGCCAGCAGCTTACTTGTAAACTACACCTTC. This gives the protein CASSLLVNYTF.

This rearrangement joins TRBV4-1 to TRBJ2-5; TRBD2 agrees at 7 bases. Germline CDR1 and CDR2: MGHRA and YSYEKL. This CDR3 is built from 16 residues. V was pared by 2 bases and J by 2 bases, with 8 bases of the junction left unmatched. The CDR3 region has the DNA TGCGCCAGCAGCCAACCCGCTGCTAGCGGACAAGAGACCCAGTACTTC. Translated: CASSQPAASGQETQYF.

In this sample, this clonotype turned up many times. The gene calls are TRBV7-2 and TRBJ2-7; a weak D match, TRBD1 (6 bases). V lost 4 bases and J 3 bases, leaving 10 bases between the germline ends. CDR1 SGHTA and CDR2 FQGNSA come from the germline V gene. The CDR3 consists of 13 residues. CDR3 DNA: TGTGCCAGCAGCTCCCTAGGGGGCTACGAGCAGTACTTC. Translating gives CASSSLGGYEQYF.